These T cell receptor beta chains were read from a single sample in a study of cytomegalovirus exposure and HLA in healthy donors. The method was immunoSEQ multiplex PCR; TCRdb's version includes in-frame clones alone and lacks a portion of them. Among around 120,000 clones listed, 15% were seen once. The sample was PBMCs. These receptors were collected from a woman under 30 in good health and CMV-seronegative. Both conserved end residues are part of each CDR3. The D gene is left open where the match is weak. Clone size is stated in some rows and not others, as once, few, many or a class when expanded.

clone_size	d_call	j_call	v_call	cdr3_aa	cdr3_nt
few	TRBD1	TRBJ1-3	TRBV4-1	CASSQDRGTGSGNTIYF	TGCGCCAGCAGCCAGGATCGTGGGACAGGCTCTGGAAACACCATATATTTT
few	.	TRBJ2-3	TRBV10-3	CAISERQGGGPDTQYF	TGTGCCATCAGTGAGAGGCAGGGGGGTGGCCCAGATACGCAGTATTTT
.	.	TRBJ1-1	TRBV9	CASTGVRNTEAFF	TGTGCCAGCACCGGTGTCCGAAACACTGAAGCTTTCTTT
.	.	TRBJ1-1	TRBV2	CASLGQNTEAFF	TGTGCCAGCCTGGGACAGAACACTGAAGCTTTCTTT
few	.	TRBJ2-5	TRBV4-1	CASSQHVQETQYF	TGCGCCAGCAGCCAACATGTCCAAGAGACCCAGTACTTC
.	TRBD2	TRBJ2-5	TRBV5-4	CASSPAGGQETQYF	TGTGCCAGCAGCCCGGCCGGGGGGCAAGAGACCCAGTACTTC
.	.	TRBJ1-3	TRBV4-1	CASSHALRGGPGNTIYF	TGCGCCAGCAGCCATGCTCTGAGGGGGGGTCCTGGAAACACCATATATTTT
.	.	TRBJ1-5	TRBV7-2	CAKAGGRDQPQHF	TGTGCCAAAGCCGGAGGTCGTGATCAGCCCCAGCATTTT
few	TRBD1	TRBJ2-7	TRBV4-2	CASSQVGQRTYEQYF	TGTGCCAGCAGCCAAGTGGGACAGCGAACCTACGAGCAGTACTTC
.	.	TRBJ2-2	TRBV29-1	CSVEDFTKNTGELFF	TGCAGCGTTGAAGATTTCACAAAAAACACCGGGGAGCTGTTTTTT
few	TRBD1	TRBJ1-2	TRBV6-1	CASRQGDYGYTF	TGTGCCAGCAGGCAGGGGGACTATGGCTACACCTTC
.	TRBD1	TRBJ2-2	TRBV7-3	CASSSYRGLVPGELFF	TGTGCCAGCAGCTCCTACAGGGGGCTAGTTCCCGGGGAGCTGTTTTTT
.	TRBD2	TRBJ2-3	TRBV2	CASSAREGSDTQYF	TGTGCCAGCAGTGCGCGGGAGGGATCAGATACGCAGTATTTT
few	.	TRBJ2-1	TRBV7-2	CASSPRAGEQFF	TGTGCCAGCAGCCCAAGGGCGGGTGAGCAGTTCTTC
few	.	TRBJ2-7	TRBV5-1	CASSLGPARGSYEQYF	TGCGCCAGCAGCTTGGGGCCCGCCAGGGGATCCTACGAGCAGTACTTC
.	.	TRBJ2-1	TRBV7-2	CASNSYNEQFF	TGTGCCAGTAACTCCTACAATGAGCAGTTCTTC
.	TRBD2	TRBJ2-5	TRBV5-1	CASSFPREGEETQYF	TGCGCCAGCAGCTTCCCACGGGAGGGGGAAGAGACCCAGTACTTC
few	TRBD1	TRBJ1-1	TRBV28	CASRKTGSAFF	TGTGCCAGCAGGAAGACAGGGTCAGCTTTCTTT
.	.	TRBJ2-4	TRBV28	CASSYAAGAKNIQYF	TGTGCCAGCAGTTATGCTGCAGGAGCCAAAAACATTCAGTACTTC
few	TRBD1	TRBJ1-2	TRBV30	CAWRSRGQGAYGYTF	TGTGCCTGGAGATCGCGGGGACAGGGGGCCTATGGCTACACCTTC
.	TRBD2	TRBJ2-7	TRBV30	CAWSYLAGYEQYF	TGTGCCTGGAGTTACCTAGCGGGGTACGAGCAGTACTTC
few	.	TRBJ2-7	TRBV5-1	CASSLGVGTTYEQYF	TGCGCCAGCAGCTTGGGAGTAGGCACTACCTACGAGCAGTACTTC
.	.	TRBJ2-7	TRBV6-5	CASSPRQSSYEQYF	TGTGCCAGCAGTCCACGACAGTCCTCCTACGAGCAGTACTTC